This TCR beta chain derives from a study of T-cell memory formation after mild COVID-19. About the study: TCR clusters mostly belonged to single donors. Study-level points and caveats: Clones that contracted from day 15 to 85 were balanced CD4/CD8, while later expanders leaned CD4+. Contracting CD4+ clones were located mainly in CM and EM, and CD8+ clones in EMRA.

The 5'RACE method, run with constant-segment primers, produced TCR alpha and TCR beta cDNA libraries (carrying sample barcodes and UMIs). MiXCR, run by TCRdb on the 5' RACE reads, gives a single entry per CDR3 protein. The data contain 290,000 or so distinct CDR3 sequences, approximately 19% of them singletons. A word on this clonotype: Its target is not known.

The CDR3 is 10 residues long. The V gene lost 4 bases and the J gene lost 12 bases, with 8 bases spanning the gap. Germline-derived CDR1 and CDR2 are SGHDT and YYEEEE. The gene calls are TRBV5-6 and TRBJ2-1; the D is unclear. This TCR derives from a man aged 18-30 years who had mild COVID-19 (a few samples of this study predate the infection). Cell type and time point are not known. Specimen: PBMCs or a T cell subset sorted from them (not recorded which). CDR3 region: CASSGPGQFF. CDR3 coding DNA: TGTGCCAGCAGCGGACCTGGGCAGTTCTTC.